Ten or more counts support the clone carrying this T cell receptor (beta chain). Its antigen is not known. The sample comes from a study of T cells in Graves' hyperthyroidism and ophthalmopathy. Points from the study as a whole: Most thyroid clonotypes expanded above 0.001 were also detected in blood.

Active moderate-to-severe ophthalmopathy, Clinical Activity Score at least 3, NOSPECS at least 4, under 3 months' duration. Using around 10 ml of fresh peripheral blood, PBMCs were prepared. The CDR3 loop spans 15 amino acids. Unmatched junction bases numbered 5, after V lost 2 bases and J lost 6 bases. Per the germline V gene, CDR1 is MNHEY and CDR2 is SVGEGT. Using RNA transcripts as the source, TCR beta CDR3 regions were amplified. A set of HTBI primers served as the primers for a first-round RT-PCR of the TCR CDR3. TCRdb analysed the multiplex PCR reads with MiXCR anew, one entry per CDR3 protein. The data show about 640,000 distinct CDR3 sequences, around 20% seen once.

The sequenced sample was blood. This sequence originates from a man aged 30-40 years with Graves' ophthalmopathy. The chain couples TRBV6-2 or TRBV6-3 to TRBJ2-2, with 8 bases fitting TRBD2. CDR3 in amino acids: CASSYVAGGPGELFF. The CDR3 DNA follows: TGTGCCAGCAGTTACGTCGCGGGAGGACCCGGGGAGCTGTTTTTT.